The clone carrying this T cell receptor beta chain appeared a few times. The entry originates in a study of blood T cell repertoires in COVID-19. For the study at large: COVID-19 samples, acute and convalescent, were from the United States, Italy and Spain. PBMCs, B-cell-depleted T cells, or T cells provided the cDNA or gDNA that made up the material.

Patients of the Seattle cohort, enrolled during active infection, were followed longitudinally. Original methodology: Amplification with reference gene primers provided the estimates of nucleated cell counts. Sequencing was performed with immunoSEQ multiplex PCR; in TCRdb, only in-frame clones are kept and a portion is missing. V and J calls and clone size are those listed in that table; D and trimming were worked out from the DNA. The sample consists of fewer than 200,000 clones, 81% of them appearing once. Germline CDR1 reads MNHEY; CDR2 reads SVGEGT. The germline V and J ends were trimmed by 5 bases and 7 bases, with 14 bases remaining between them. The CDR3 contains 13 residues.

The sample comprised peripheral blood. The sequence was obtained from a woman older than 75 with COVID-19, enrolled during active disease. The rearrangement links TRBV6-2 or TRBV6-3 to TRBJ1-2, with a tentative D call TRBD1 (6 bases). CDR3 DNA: TGTGCCAGCAGTGTGGGACATGCAGGTGGCTACACCTTC. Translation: CASSVGHAGGYTF.